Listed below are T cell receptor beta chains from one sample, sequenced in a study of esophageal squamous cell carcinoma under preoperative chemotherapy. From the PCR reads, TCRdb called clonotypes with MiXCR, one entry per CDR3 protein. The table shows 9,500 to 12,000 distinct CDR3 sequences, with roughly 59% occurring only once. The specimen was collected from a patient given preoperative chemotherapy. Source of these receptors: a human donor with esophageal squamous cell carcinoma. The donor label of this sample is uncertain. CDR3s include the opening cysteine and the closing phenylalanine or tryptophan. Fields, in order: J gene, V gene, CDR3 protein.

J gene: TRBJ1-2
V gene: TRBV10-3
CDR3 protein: CAGGGQTNLNYGYTF

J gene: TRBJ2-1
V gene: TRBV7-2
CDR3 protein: CASSRTRGAGGFSYNEQFF

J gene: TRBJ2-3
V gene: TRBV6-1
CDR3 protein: CASAGFGGRDTDTQYF

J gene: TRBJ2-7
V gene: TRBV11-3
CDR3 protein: CASSFRDYEQYF

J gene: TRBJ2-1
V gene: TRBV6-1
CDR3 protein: CASSVEEGSYNEQFF

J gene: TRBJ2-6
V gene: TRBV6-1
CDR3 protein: CASSEAPGTCSGANALTF

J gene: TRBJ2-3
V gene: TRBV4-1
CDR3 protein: CASSQDLERGRPETQYF

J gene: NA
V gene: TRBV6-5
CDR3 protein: CASSYRRGGSYEQYF

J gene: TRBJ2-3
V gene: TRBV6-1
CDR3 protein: CARGEWPRNTQYF

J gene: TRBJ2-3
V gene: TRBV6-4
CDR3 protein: CASSDSGGRAKDTQYF

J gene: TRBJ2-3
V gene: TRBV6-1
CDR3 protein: CASSDFGGSYKDTQYF

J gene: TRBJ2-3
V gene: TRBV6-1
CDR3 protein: CASVFGGLRAGALEDTQYF

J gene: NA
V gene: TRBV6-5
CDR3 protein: CASSYQAGGGRTQYF

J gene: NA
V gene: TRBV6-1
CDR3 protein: CASTVNRGLRETQYF

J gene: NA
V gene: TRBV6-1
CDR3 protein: CASSDPGGQETQYF

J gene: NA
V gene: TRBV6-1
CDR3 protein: CASREERTDKQYF

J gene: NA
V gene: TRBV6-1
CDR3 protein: CARGESSDAQYF

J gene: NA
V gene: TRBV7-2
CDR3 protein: CASRPTSGNYEQYF

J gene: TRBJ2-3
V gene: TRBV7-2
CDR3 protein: CPSRARGGGGTDTQYF

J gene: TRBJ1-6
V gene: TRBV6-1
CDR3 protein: CASRPTPPENSPLHF

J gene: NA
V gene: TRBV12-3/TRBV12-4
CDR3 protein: CASSLAQSGRATLKPYEQYF

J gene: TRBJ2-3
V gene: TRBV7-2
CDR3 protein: CASSARQGWATNTQYF

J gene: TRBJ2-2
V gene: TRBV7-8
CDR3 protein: CASSVHPREWDTGELFF

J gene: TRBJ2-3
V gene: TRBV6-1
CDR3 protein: CASSVSTGGGKDTQYF

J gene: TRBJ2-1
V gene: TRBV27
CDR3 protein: CASSLGGTTSNEQFF

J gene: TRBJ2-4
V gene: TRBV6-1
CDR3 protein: CASIGGRGERGKNTQYF

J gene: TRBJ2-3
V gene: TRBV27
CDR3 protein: CASSLSAGLTRTDTQYF

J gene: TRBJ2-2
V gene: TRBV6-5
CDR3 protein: CASSLLARDVTGELLF

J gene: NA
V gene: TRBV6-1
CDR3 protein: CASTRGVGGYNEQYF

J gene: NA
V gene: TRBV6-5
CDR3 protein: CASSLNRLETQYF

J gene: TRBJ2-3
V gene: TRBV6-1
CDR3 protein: CASGVREKDTQYF

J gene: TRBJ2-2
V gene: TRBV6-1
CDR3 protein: CASGPLKNTGELFF

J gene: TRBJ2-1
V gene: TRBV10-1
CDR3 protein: CASSFGTIAGVYEQFF

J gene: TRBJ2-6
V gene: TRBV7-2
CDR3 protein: CASSLQAAGTSGANVLTF

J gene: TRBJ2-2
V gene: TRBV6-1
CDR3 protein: CASSEVNPFARASTGELFF

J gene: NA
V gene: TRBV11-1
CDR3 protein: CASSPGTSGYNEQYF

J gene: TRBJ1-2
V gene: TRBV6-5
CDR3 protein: CASSYTRQDNYGYTF

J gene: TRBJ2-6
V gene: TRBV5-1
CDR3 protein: CASSFKTSGSSGANVLTF

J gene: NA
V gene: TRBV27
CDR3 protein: CASSLSGNEQYF

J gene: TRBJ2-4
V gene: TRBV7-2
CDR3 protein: CASSLGGSGATNTQYF

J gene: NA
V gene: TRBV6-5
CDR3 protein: CASTERHASYEQYF

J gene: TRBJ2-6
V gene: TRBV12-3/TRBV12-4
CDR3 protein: CASSKGQQGTGANVLTF

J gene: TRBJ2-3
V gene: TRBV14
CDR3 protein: CASSQDGKDTDTQYF

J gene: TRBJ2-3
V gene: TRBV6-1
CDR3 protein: CASSPERGRPNPDTQYF